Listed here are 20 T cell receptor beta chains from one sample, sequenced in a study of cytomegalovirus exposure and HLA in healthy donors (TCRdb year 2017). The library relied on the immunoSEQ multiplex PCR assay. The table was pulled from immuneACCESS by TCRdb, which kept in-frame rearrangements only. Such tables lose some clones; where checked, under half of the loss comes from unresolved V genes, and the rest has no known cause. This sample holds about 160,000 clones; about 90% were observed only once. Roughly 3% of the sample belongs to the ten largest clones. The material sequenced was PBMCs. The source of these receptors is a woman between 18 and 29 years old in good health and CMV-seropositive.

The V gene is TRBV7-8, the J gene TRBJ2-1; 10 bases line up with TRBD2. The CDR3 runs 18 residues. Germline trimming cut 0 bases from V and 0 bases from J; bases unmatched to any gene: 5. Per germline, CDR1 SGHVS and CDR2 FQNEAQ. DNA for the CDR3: TGTGCCAGCAGCTTAGCGCAGACTAGCGGGTACTCCTACAATGAGCAGTTCTTC. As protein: CASSLAQTSGYSYNEQFF.

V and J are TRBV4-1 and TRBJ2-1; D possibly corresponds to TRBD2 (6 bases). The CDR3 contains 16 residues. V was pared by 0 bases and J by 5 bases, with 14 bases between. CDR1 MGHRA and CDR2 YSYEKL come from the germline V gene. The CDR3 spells CASSQEVAGPNNEQFF. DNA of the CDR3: TGCGCCAGCAGCCAAGAAGTCGCGGGGCCTAACAATGAGCAGTTCTTC.

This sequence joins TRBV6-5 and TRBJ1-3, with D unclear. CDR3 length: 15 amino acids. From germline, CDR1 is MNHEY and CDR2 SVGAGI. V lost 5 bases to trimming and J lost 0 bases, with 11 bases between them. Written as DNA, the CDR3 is TGTGCCAGCAGTGTCGGTACCTTCTCTGGAAACACCATATATTTT. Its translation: CASSVGTFSGNTIYF.

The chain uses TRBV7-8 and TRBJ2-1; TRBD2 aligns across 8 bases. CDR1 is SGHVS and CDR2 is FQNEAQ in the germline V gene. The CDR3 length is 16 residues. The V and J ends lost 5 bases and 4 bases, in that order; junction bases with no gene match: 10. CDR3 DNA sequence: TGTGCCAGCAGCCCCCTCCGACTAGCGCGGTACAATGAGCAGTTCTTC. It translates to CASSPLRLARYNEQFF.

The CDR3 DNA sequence: TGTGCCAGCGAGCCGGGACAGGGGGCGTGGGAGACCCAGTACTTC. Translating gives CASEPGQGAWETQYF. This chain uses TRBV2 with TRBJ2-5, with 12 bases that match TRBD1. Germline V CDR1 and CDR2: SNHLY, FYNNEI. The V and J ends lost 8 bases and 5 bases, in that order; junction bases with no gene match: 9. This CDR3 is built from 15 residues.

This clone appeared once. The CDR3 DNA follows: TGTGCCAGCTCCCGACGGGGACAGGGGTCCGGTGAAGCTTTCTTT. This sequence encodes CASSRRGQGSGEAFF. The chain employs TRBV7-2 and TRBJ1-1, with 10 bases that match TRBD1. This CDR3 spans 15 amino acids. Trimming at V came to 8 bases and at J to 7 bases, leaving 13 bases not matched to a gene. The V gene's germline CDR1 is SGHTA and CDR2 FQGNSA.

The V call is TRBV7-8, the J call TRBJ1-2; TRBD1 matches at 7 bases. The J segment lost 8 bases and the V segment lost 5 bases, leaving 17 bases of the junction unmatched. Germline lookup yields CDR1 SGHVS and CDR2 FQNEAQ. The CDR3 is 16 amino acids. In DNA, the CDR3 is TGTGCCAGCAGCCAGCAAGGAGGGGGCAGGGCGGTAGGCTACACCTTC. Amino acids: CASSQQGGGRAVGYTF.

DNA of the CDR3: TGTGCCAGCAGTCTCACAGGAGAGGCGCAGTATTTT. This gives the protein CASSLTGEAQYF. The V and J genes are TRBV27 and TRBJ2-3; tentative D call: TRBD1 (5 bases). Deletions cut 5 bases from V and 10 bases from J, with 13 bases between. The CDR3 consists of 12 residues. The germline V gene has CDR1 MNHEY and CDR2 SMNVEV (reference sequence).

The CDR3 nucleotides are TGTGCCAGCAGCCCCTGGACACACACAGATACGCAGTATTTT. It is translated as CASSPWTHTDTQYF. The chain joins TRBV9 to TRBJ2-3, with D maybe TRBD1 (5 bases). The CDR3 runs to 14 residues. Deletions cut 4 bases from V and 2 bases from J, with 11 bases between. Germline loops: CDR1 SGDLS, CDR2 YYNGEE.

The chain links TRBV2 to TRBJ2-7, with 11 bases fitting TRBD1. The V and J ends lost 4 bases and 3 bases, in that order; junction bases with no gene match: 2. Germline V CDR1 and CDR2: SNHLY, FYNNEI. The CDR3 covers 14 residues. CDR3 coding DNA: TGTGCCAGCAGTGTGGACAGGGGGCGCTACGAGCAGTACTTC. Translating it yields CASSVDRGRYEQYF. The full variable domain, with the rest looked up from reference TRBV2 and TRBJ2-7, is EPEVTQTPSHQVTQMGQEVILRCVPISNHLYFYWYRQILGQKVEFLVSFYNNEISEKSEIFDDQFSVERPDGSNFTLKIRSTKLEDSAMYFCASSVDRGRYEQYFGPGTRLTVT.

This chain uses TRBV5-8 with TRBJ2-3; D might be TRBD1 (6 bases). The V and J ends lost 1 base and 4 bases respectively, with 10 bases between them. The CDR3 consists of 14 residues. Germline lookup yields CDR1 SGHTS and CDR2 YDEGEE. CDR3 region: CASSLMGAPDTQYF. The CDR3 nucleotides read TGTGCCAGCAGCTTGATGGGGGCGCCAGATACGCAGTATTTT. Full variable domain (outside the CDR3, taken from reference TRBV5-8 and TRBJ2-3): EAGVTQSPTHLIKTRGQQATLRCSPISGHTSVYWYQQALGLGLQFLLWYDEGEERNRGNFPPRFSGRQFPNYSSELNVNALELEDSALYLCASSLMGAPDTQYFGPGTRLTVL.

Here the CDR3 DNA reads TGTGCCAGCAGCTTAGCGCAACAGGGCGACGGGGAGCTGTTTTTT. Amino acids: CASSLAQQGDGELFF. The rearrangement links TRBV7-7 to TRBJ2-2, with D perhaps matching TRBD1 (6 bases). The V and J ends lost 0 bases and 7 bases respectively, with 12 bases between them. The CDR3 runs 15 residues. Germline CDR1 reads SSHAT; CDR2 reads FNYEAQ (reference sequence). Combining the CDR3 with reference TRBV7-7 and TRBJ2-2 gives the whole variable domain GAGVSQSPRYKVTKRGQDVTLRCDPISSHATLYWYQQALGQGPEFLTYFNYEAQPDKSGLPSDRFSAERPEGSISTLTIQRTEQRDSAMYRCASSLAQQGDGELFFGEGSRLTVL.

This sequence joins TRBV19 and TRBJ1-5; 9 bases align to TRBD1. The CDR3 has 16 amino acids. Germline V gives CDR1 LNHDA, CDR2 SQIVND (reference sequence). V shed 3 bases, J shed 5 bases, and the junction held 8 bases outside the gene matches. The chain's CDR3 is CASSISGQGTYQPQHF. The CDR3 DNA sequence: TGTGCCAGTAGTATTTCGGGACAGGGAACCTATCAGCCCCAGCATTTT.

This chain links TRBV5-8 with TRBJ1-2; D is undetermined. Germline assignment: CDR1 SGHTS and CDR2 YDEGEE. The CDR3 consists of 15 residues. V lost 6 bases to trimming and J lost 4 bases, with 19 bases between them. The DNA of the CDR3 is TGTGCCAGCACCGCGAATGGAGCCAGCCCCTATGGCTACACCTTC. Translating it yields CASTANGASPYGYTF.

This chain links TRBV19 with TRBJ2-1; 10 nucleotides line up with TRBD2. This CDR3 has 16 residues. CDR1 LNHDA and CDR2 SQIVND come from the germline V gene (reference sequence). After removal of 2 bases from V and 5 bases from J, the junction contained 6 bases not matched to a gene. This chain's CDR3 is CASSIMALAGDNEQFF. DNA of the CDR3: TGTGCCAGTAGTATAATGGCTCTAGCGGGAGACAATGAGCAGTTCTTC.

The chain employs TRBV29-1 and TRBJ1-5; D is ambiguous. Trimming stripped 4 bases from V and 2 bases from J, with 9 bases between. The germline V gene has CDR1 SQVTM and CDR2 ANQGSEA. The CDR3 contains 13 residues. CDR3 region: CSVVPEGNQPQHF. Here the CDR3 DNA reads TGCAGCGTTGTCCCCGAGGGCAATCAGCCCCAGCATTTT.

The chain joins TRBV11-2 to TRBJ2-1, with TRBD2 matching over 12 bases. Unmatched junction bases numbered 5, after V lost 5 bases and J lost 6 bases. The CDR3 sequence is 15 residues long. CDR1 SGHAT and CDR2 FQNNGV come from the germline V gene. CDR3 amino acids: CASSPTSGRTNEQFF. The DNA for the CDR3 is TGTGCCAGCAGCCCTACTAGCGGGAGGACCAATGAGCAGTTCTTC.

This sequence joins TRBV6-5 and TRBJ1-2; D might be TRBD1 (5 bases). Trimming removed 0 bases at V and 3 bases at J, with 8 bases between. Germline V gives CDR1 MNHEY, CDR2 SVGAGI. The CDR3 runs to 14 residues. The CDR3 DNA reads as TGTGCCAGCAGTTACTCGCCAGGGTACTATGGCTACACCTTC. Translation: CASSYSPGYYGYTF.

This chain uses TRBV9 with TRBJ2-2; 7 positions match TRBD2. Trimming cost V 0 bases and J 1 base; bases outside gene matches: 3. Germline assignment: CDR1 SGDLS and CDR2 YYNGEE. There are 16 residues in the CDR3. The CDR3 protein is CASSVVASGNTGELFF. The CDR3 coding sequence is TGTGCCAGCAGCGTAGTGGCTAGCGGGAACACCGGGGAGCTGTTTTTT.

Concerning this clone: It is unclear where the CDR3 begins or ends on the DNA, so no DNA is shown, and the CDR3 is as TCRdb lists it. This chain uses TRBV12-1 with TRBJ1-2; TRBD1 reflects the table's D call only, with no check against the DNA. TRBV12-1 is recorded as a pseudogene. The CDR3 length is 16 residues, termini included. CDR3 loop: CASSFVGQGASGGYTF.